This TCR beta chain was captured by sequencing in a study of immune evolution from preneoplasia to lung adenocarcinoma. The germline gives CDR1 SNHLY, CDR2 FYNNEI. This CDR3 comprises 13 residues. With 4 bases removed from V and 2 bases from J, the gap between germline ends came to 6 bases. TCRdb's table, derived via immunoSEQ multiplex PCR, lists solely in-frame clones and lacks some. The sample records fewer than 6,000 clones, about 80% being singletons. The chain links TRBV2 to TRBJ1-5; unclear D gene. Sequencing input: FFPE minimally invasive lung adenocarcinoma tissue. The sequence was collected from a person aged 65 to 79 with lung adenocarcinoma. This chain's CDR3 is CASSVQGNQPQHF. CDR3 coding DNA: TGTGCCAGCAGTGTCCAGGGCAATCAGCCCCAGCATTTT.